This T cell receptor (beta chain) is drawn from a study of cytomegalovirus exposure and HLA in healthy donors. Study-level results: CMV serostatus alone was available as immune exposure information.

A multiplex PCR was run with 60 Vbeta primers and 13 Jbeta primers. Sequenced by immunoSEQ multiplex PCR; TCRdb stores in-frame clones only, minus some. The profile shows around 200,000 clones, roughly 72% of them singletons. Comment on this clone: Its antigen remains unknown.

The length of the CDR3 is 16 residues. With V trimmed by 0 bases and J by 6 bases, 6 bases remained unmatched. Germline V CDR1 and CDR2: SGHNT, YYREEE (reference sequence). This sequence joins TRBV5-4 and TRBJ1-4; 9 bases line up with TRBD1. Source material: PBMCs. This receptor was obtained from a young man in good health and CMV-seronegative. The CDR3 here is CASSLGRRTGDEKLFF. CDR3 in DNA: TGTGCCAGCAGCTTGGGTCGTCGGACAGGGGATGAAAAACTGTTTTTT.